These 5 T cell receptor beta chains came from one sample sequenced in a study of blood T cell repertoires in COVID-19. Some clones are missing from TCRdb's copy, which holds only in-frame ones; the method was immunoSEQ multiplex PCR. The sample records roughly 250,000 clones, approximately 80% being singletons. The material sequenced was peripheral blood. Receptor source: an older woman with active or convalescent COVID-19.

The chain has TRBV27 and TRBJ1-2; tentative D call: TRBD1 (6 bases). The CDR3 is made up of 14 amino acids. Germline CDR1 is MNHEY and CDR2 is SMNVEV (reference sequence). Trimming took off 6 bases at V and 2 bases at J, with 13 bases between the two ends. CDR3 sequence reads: CASSSRGRNYGYTF. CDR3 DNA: TGTGCCAGCAGCTCGCGGGGGCGCAACTATGGCTACACCTTC.

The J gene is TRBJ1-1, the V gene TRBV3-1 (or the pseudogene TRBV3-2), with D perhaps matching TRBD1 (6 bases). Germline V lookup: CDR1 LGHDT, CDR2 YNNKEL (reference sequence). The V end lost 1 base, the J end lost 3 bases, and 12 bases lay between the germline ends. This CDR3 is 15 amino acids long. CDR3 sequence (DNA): TGTGCCAGCAGCCAAGCGACAGGAGCATACACTGAAGCTTTCTTT. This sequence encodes CASSQATGAYTEAFF.

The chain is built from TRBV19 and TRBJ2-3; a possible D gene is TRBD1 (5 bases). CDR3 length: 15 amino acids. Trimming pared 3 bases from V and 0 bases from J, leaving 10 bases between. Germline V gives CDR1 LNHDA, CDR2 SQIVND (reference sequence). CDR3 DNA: TGTGCCAGTAGTATCTTAAGGGGAAGCACAGATACGCAGTATTTT. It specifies CASSILRGSTDTQYF. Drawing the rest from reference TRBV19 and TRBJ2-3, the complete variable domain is DGGITQSPKYLFRKEGQNVTLSCEQNLNHDAMYWYRQDPGQGLRLIYYSQIVNDFQKGDIAEGYSVSREKKESFPLTVTSAQKNPTAFYLCASSILRGSTDTQYFGPGTRLTVL.

CDR3 bases: TGTGCCAGCAGTTATGAAGGCACAGGGGGCAGATACTATGGCTACACCTTC. Translating gives CASSYEGTGGRYYGYTF. The chain uses TRBV2 and TRBJ1-2, with TRBD1 matching 9 bases. Germline loops: CDR1 SNHLY, CDR2 FYNNEI. The V segment lost 5 bases and the J segment 3 bases; nucleotides outside the gene matches: 13. The CDR3 has 17 amino acids.

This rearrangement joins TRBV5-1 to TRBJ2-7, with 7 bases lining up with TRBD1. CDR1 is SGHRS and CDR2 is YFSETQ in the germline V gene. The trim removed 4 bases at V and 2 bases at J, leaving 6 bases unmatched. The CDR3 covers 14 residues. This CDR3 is CASSVDQGAYEQYF. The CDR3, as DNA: TGCGCCAGCAGCGTAGATCAGGGGGCCTACGAGCAGTACTTC.